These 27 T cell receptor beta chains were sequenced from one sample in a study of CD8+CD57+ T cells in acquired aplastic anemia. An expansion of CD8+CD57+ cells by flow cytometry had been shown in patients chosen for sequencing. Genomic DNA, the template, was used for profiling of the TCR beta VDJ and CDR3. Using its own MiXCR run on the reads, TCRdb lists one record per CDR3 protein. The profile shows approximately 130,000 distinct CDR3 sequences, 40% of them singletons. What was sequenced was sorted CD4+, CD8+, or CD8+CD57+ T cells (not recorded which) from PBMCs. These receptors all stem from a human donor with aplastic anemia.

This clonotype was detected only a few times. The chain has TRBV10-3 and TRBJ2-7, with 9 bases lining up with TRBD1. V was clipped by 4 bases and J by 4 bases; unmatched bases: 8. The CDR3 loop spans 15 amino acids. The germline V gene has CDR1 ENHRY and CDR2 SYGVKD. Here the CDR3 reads CAISGQDRGIYEQYF. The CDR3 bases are TGTGCCATCAGTGGACAAGACAGGGGGATTTACGAGCAGTACTTC.

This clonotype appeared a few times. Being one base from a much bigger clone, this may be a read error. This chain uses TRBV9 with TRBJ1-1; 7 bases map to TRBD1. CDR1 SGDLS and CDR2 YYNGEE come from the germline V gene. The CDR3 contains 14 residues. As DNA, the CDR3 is TGTGCCAGCAGCGTAGAGGGGGCAAGCACTGGAGCTTTCTTT. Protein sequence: CASSVEGASTGAFF.

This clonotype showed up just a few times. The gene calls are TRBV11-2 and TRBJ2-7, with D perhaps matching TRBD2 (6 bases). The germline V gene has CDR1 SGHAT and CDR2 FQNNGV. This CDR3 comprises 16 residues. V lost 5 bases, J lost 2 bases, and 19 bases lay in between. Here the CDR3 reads CASSRKGGGAAYEQYF. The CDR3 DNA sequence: TGTGCCAGCAGCCGGAAGGGAGGCGGGGCGGCCTACGAGCAGTACTTC.

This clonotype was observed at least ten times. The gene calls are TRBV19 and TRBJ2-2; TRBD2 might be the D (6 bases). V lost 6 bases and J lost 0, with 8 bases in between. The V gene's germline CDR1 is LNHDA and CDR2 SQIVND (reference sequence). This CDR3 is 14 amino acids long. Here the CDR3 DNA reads TGTGCCAGTAGAGGCGGGGCGAACACCGGGGAGCTGTTTTTT. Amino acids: CASRGGANTGELFF.

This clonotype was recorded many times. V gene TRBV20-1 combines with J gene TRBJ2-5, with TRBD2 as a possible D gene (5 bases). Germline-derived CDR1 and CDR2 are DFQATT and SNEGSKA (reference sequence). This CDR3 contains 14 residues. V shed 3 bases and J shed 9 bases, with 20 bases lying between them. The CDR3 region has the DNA TGCAGTGCTAGGGTAGACCCCTCGGGAAGAGCCCAGTACTTC. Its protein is CSARVDPSGRAQYF.

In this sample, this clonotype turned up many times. The CDR3 coding sequence is TGTGCCAGCAGACCTCAGGGAGGTGGTGGAAACACCATATATTTT. It specifies CASRPQGGGGNTIYF. The chain employs TRBV12-3 or TRBV12-4 and TRBJ1-3, with D possibly TRBD1 on 5 matching bases. The CDR3 is made up of 15 amino acids. V lost 6 bases and J 3 bases, leaving 15 bases between the germline ends.

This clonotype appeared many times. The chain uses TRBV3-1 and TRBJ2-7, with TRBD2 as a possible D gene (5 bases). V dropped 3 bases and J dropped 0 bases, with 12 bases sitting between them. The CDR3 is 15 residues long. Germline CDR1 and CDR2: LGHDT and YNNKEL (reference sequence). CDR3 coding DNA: TGTGCCAGCAGCCACTTATCCGGAGGCTCCTACGAGCAGTACTTC. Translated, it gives CASSHLSGGSYEQYF.

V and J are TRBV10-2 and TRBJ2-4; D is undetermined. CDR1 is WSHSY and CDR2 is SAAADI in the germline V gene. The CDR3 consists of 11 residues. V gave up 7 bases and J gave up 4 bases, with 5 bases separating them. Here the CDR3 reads CASKTKNIQYF. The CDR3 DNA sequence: TGCGCCAGCAAGACTAAAAACATTCAGTACTTC.

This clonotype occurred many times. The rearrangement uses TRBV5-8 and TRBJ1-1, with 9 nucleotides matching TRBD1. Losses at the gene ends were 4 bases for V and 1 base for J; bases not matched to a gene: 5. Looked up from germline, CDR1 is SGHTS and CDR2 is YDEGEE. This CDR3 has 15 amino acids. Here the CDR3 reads CASSIGTGRNTEAFF. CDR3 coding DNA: TGTGCCAGCAGCATTGGGACAGGGAGGAACACTGAAGCTTTCTTT. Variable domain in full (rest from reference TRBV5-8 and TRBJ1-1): EAGVTQSPTHLIKTRGQQATLRCSPISGHTSVYWYQQALGLGLQFLLWYDEGEERNRGNFPPRFSGRQFPNYSSELNVNALELEDSALYLCASSIGTGRNTEAFFGQGTRLTVV.

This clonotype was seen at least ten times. The DNA of the CDR3 is TGCAGCGTGGGGGGTATGGGAATCGGAAACACCATATATTTT. Translating it yields CSVGGMGIGNTIYF. V usage is TRBV29-1 and J usage is TRBJ1-3, with a possible D match to TRBD1 (5 bases). Germline V CDR1 and CDR2: SQVTM, ANQGSEA. V was cut by 6 bases and J by 4 bases, with 16 bases left in between. This CDR3 region has 14 residues.

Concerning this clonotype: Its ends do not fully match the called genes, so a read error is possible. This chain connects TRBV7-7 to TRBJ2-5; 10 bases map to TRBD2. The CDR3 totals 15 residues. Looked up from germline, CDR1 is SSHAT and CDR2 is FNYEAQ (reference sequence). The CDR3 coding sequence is TGTGCTAGCAGCCCCACTAGCGGGGTTGTGGAGACCCAGTACTTC. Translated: CASSPTSGVVETQYF.

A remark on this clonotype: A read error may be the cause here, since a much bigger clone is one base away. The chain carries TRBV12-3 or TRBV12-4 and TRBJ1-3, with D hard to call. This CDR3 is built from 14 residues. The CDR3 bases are TGTGCCAGCAGTTTAAACCTCTCTGGAAGCACCATATATTTT. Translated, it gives CASSLNLSGSTIYF.

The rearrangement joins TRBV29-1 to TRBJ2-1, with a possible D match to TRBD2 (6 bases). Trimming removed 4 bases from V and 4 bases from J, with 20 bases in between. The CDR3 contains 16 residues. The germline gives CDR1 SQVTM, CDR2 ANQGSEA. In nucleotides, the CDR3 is TGCAGCGTTGCGGGACTTAGATTAAAGGGTTACAATGAGCAGTTCTTC. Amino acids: CSVAGLRLKGYNEQFF.

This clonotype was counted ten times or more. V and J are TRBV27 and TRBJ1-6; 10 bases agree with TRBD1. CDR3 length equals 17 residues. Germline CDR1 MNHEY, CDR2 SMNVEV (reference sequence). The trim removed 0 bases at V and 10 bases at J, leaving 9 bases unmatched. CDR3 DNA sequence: TGTGCCAGCAGTTTATCTGGAGGGGACAGGGGACACTCACCCCTCCACTTT. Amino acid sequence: CASSLSGGDRGHSPLHF.

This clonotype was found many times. CDR3 sequence (DNA): TGTGCCAGCAGCGGAGGGCTGGGCACTGAAGCTTTCTTT. As protein: CASSGGLGTEAFF. The chain recombines TRBV7-6 with TRBJ1-1; D unresolved. Between the trimmed V and J ends, which lost 5 bases and 4 bases, there was a span of 11 bases. Germline CDR1 and CDR2: SGHVS and FNYEAQ. This CDR3 comprises 13 residues.

The CDR3 sequence: CATSIPDTVNQPQHF. The CDR3, as DNA: TGTGCCACCAGCATCCCTGACACGGTCAATCAGCCCCAGCATTTT. The chain employs TRBV15 and TRBJ1-5; D call uncertain. CDR3 length equals 15 residues. The germline CDR1 and CDR2 sequences are LNHNV and YYDKDF (reference sequence). Trimming shortened V by 4 bases and J by 3 bases, and 13 bases separated the two germline ends.

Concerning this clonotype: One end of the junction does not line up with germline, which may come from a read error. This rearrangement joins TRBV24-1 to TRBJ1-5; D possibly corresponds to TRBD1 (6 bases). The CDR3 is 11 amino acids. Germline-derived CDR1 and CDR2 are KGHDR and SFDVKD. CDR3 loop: CATSGGGGPAF. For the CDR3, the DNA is TGTGCCACCAGTGGGGGGGGGGGCCCAGCATTT.

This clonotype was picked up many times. CDR3 sequence: CASSQADYEQYF. In DNA form, the CDR3 reads TGTGCCAGCAGCCAAGCTGACTACGAGCAGTACTTC. The V and J genes are TRBV3-1 and TRBJ2-7; the D is unclear. The V gene lost 1 base and the J gene lost 3 bases, with 4 bases spanning the gap. The CDR3 extends over 12 amino acids. Germline-derived CDR1 and CDR2 are LGHDT and YNNKEL (reference sequence).

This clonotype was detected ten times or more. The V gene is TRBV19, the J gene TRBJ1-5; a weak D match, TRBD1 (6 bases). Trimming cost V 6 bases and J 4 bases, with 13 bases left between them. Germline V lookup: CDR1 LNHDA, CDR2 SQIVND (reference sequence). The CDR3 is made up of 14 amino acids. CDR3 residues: CASRGRGENQPQHF. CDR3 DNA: TGTGCCAGTAGAGGGAGGGGGGAGAATCAGCCCCAGCATTTT.

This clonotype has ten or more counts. The CDR3 spells CASSLDSGREAFF. The DNA for the CDR3 is TGTGCCAGCAGCTTAGATTCGGGCAGAGAAGCTTTCTTT. The gene calls are TRBV11-3 and TRBJ1-1; no clear D gene. V was cut by 0 bases and J by 8 bases, with 10 bases left in between. CDR1 and CDR2 (germline): SGHNT, YENEEA. The CDR3 is made up of 13 amino acids.

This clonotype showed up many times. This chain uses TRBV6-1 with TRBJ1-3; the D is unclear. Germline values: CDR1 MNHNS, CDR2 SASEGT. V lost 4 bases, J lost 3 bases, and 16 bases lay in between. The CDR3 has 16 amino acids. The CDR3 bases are TGTGCCAGCAGTGCGGAAGGGAAGTACATTGGAAACACCATATATTTT. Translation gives CASSAEGKYIGNTIYF.

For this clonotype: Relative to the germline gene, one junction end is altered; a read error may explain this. CDR3 nucleotide sequence: TGTGCCAGCAGTCCCCAAGACAGGGGGTTCTTAGCTCTCTTT. The encoded protein is CASSPQDRGFLALF. J is TRBJ1-1 and V is TRBV2, with 9 bases fitting TRBD1. From germline, CDR1 is SNHLY and CDR2 FYNNEI. The CDR3 loop spans 14 amino acids.

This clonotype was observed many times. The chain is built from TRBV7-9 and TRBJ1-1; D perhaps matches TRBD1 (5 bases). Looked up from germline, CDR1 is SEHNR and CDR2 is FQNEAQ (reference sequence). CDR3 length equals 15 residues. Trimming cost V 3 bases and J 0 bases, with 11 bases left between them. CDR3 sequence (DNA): TGTGCCAGCAGCTTTAGTCGGGGGATGAACACTGAAGCTTTCTTT. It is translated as CASSFSRGMNTEAFF. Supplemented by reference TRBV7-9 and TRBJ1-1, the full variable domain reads DTGVSQNPRHKITKRGQNVTFRCDPISEHNRLYWYRQTLGQGPEFLTYFQNEAQLEKSRLLSDRFSAERPKGSFSTLEIQRTEQGDSAMYLCASSFSRGMNTEAFFGQGTRLTVV.

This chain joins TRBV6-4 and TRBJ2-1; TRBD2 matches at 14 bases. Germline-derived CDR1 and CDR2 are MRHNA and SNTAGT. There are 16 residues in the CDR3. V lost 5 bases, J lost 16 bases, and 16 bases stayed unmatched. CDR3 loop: CASSQTRTSGGIRQFF. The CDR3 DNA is TGTGCCAGCAGTCAGACTCGGACTAGCGGGGGGATCCGTCAATTCTTC.

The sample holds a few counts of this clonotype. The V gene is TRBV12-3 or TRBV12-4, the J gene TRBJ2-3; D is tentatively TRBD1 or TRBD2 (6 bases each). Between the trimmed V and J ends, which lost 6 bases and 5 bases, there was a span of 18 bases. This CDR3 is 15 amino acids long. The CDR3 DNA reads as TGTGCCAGCAGCCGAGGGGGGACCTTTGTAGATACGCAGTATTTT. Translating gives CASSRGGTFVDTQYF.

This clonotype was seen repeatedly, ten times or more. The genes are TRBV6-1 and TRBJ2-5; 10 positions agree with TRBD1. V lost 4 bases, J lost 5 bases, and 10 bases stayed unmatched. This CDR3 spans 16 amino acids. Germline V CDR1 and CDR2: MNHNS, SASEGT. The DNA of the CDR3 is TGTGCCAGCAGTGGGTACCGGGACAGGGGCAGGGAGACCCAGTACTTC. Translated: CASSGYRDRGRETQYF.

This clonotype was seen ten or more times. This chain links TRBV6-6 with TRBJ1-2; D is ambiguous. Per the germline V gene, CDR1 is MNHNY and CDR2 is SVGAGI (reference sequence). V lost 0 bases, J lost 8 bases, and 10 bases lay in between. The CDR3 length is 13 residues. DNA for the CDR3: TGTGCCAGCAGTTACTCGATCTCGGCCGGCTACACCTTC. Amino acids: CASSYSISAGYTF.